This T cell receptor (beta chain) was profiled in a study of blood T cells in healthy people across ages. Study-wide context: Template switching recovered approximately one barcoded beta molecule for every two T cells.

With a J-beta primer mix and a sample-barcoded 5' primer, a second PCR ran roughly 7 to 11 cycles. Every cDNA molecule carried a tag from a template-switch adaptor bearing 12 random nucleotides. TCRdb reanalysed the 5' RACE reads using MiXCR and keeps one entry per CDR3 protein. The sample has just over 800,000 distinct CDR3 sequences; around 62% are singletons. The V and J ends lost 3 bases and 6 bases, in that order; junction bases with no gene match: 9. CDR3 length equals 16 residues. Germline CDR1 is SGHRS and CDR2 is YFSETQ. Study-level findings and limits: Naive T cell percentage by flow cytometry tracked strongly with beta diversity. Since the PBMCs were unsorted, naive and antigen-experienced cells could not be conclusively compared.

Note on this clonotype: As yet, its antigen is unknown.

This TCR derives from a man aged 25-45 years in good health. Sequencing was carried out using blood. J is TRBJ2-3 and V is TRBV5-1, with 11 bases lining up with TRBD2. The CDR3 coding sequence is TGCGCCAGCAGCTACACCTCTAGCGGGGGGTTGGATACGCAGTATTTT. It is translated as CASSYTSSGGLDTQYF.